This is a list of T cell receptor beta chains from one sample in a study of cytomegalovirus exposure and HLA in healthy donors. The protocol was immunoSEQ multiplex PCR, while the TCRdb copy is restricted to in-frame clones and leaves out a portion. The profile shows roughly 170,000 clones, 75% to 85% of them singletons. The source material was PBMCs. The origin of the receptors is a girl aged 2 to 10 in good health and CMV-seropositive. Each CDR3 is given with its conserved first and last residue. A D gene is named only where the DNA matches it firmly. Only part of the rows carry a size: once, few, many, or a class if the clone is expanded.

clone size	V gene	J gene	D gene	CDR3 DNA	CDR3 protein
once	TRBV4-1	TRBJ2-1	NA	TGCGCCAGCAGAAGGGGGTGGCAGTTCTTC	CASRRGWQFF
once	TRBV27	TRBJ1-5	TRBD1	TGTGCCAGCAGTCCGGTCCGGGACAGCCAGAATCAGCCCCAGCATTTT	CASSPVRDSQNQPQHF
NA	TRBV12-5	TRBJ2-1	NA	TGTGCTAGTGCCCCCCTATCTGTGACGGGATATTTGCCTGAGCAGTTCTTC	CASAPLSVTGYLPEQFF
NA	TRBV11-3	TRBJ1-1	TRBD1	TGTGCCAGCAGCTCTACTGTGACGACAGGGCCGAACACTGAAGCTTTCTTT	CASSSTVTTGPNTEAFF
NA	TRBV6-5	TRBJ2-7	TRBD1	TGTGCCACGAGGGGGACAGGGGGCTCTTGCGAGCAGTACTTC	CATRGTGGSCEQYF
few	TRBV5-6	TRBJ2-1	NA	TGTGCCAGCAGCTTGGACAGGGTCTATGAGCAGTTCTTC	CASSLDRVYEQFF
NA	TRBV7-9	TRBJ2-3	NA	TGTGCCAGCAGCCTCGACAGCCCCCTGAGTCAGTATTTT	CASSLDSPLSQYF
NA	TRBV10-2	TRBJ2-7	TRBD1	TGCGCCAGCTCTCCAGGACAGGGGTCCGAGCAGTACTTC	CASSPGQGSEQYF
NA	TRBV7-9	TRBJ2-5	TRBD2	TGTGCCAGCAGCTCGACTTTGACTAGCGGGGATCAAGAGACCCAGTACTTC	CASSSTLTSGDQETQYF
NA	TRBV28	TRBJ2-7	TRBD2	TGTGCCAGCAGTAGAATCGGGACTAGCGAGGACGAGCAGTACTTC	CASSRIGTSEDEQYF